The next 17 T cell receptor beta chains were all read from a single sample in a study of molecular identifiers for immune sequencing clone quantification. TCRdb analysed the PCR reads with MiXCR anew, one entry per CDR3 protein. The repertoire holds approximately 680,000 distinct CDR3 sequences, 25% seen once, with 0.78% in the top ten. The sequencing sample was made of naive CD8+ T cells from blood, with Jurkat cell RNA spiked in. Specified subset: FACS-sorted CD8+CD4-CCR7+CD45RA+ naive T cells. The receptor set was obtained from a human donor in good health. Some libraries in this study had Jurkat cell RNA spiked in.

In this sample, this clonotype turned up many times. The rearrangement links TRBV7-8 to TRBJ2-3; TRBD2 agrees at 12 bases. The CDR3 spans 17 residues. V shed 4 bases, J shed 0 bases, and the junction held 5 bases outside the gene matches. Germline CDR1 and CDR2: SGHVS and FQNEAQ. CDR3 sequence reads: CASSSPTSGGSTDTQYF. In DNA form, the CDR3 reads TGTGCCAGCAGCTCTCCTACTAGCGGGGGGAGCACAGATACGCAGTATTTT.

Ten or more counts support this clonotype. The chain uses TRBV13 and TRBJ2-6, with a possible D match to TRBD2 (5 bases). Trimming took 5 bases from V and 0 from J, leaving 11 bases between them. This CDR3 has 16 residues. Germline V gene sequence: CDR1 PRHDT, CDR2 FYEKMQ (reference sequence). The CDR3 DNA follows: TGTGCCAGCAGCGTCGAGAGGGACTCTGGGGCCAACGTCCTGACTTTC. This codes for CASSVERDSGANVLTF.

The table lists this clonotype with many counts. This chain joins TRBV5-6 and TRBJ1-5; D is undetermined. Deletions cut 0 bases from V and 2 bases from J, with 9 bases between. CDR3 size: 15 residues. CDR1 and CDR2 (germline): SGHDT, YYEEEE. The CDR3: CASSLAGMGNQPQHF. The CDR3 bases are TGTGCCAGCAGCTTGGCGGGTATGGGCAATCAGCCCCAGCATTTT.

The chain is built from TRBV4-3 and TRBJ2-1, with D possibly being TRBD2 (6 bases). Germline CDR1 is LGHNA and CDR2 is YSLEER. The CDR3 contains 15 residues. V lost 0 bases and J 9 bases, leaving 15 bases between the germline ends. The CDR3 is CASSQDGDVGSEQFF. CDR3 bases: TGCGCCAGCAGCCAAGATGGAGACGTCGGGAGTGAGCAGTTCTTC.

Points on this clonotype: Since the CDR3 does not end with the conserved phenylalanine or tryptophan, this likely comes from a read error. CDR3 nucleotide sequence: TGTGCCAGCAGCCCTACCGGGGGGGGGAGCACAGATACGCAGTATCTT. It specifies CASSPTGGGSTDTQYL. This chain connects TRBV7-9 to TRBJ2-3, with TRBD2 identical over 8 bases. The CDR3 has 16 amino acids. V lost 5 bases and J lost 0; bases outside the gene matches: 7. Germline CDR1 SEHNR, CDR2 FQNEAQ (reference sequence).

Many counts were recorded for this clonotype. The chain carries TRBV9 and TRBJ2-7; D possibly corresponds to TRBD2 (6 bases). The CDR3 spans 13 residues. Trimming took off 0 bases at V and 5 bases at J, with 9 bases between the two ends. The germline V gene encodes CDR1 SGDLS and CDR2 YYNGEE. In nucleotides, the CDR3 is TGTGCCAGCAGCGTAGCTGGAGGGCACGAGCAGTACTTC. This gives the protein CASSVAGGHEQYF.

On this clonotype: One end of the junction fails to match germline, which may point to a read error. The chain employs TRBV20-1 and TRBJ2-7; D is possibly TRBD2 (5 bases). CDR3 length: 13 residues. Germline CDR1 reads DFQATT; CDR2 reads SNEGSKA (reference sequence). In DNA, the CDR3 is TGCAGTGCTAGGAACGGGGAATACTACGAGCGGTACTTC. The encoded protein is CSARNGEYYERYF.

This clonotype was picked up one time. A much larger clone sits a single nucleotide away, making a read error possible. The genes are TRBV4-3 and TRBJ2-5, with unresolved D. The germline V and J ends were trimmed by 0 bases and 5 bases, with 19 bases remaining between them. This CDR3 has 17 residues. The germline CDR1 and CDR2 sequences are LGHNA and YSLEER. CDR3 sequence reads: CASSQDSGRSWLETQYF. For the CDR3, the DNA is TGCGCCAGCAGCCAAGATTCAGGCAGGAGCTGGCTGGAGACCCAGTACTTC.

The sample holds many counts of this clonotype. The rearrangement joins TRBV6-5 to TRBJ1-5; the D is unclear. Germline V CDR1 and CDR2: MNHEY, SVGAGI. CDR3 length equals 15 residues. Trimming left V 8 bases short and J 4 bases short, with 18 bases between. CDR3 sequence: CASAITAIPNQPQHF. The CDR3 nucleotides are TGTGCCAGCGCCATAACTGCGATACCTAATCAGCCCCAGCATTTT.

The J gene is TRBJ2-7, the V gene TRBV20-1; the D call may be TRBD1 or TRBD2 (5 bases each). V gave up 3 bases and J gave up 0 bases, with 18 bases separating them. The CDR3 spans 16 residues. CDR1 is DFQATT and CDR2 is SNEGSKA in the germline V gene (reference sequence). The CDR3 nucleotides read TGCAGTGCTAGTGACCGAGGGACCGCGATCTCCTACGAGCAGTACTTC. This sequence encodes CSASDRGTAISYEQYF.

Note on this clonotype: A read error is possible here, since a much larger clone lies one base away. DNA for the CDR3: TGTGCTAGTGGTTTGGTATTGGGGTTGCACACTGAAGCTTTCTTT. Amino acid sequence: CASGLVLGLHTEAFF. This chain connects TRBV12-5 to TRBJ1-1; D is unresolved. The CDR3 contains 15 residues. V lost 0 bases and J 3 bases, leaving 11 bases between the germline ends. Per the germline V gene, CDR1 is LGHNT and CDR2 is FRNRAP.

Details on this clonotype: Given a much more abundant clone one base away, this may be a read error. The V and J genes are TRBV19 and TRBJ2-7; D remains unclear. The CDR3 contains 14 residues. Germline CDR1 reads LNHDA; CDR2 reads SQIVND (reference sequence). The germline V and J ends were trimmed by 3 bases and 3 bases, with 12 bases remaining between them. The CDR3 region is CASSMKWEDYEQYF. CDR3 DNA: TGTGCCAGTAGTATGAAGTGGGAAGACTACGAGCAGTACTTC. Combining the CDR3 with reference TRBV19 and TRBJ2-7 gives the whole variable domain DGGITQSPKYLFRKEGQNVTLSCEQNLNHDAMYWYRQDPGQGLRLIYYSQIVNDFQKGDIAEGYSVSREKKESFPLTVTSAQKNPTAFYLCASSMKWEDYEQYFGPGTRLTVT.

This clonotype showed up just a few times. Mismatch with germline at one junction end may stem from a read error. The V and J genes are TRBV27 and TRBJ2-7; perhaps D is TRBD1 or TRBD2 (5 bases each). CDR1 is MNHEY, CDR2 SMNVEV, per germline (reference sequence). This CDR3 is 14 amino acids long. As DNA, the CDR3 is TGTGCCAGCAGTTTATCTGTGGGACCCTACGGGCAGTACTTC. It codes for CASSLSVGPYGQYF.

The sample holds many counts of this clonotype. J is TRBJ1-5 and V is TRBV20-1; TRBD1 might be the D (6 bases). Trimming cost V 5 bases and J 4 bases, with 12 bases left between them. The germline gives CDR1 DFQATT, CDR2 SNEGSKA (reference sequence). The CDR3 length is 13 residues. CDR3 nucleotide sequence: TGCAGTGCTCGAGGACAGCTAAATCAGCCCCAGCATTTT. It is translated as CSARGQLNQPQHF.

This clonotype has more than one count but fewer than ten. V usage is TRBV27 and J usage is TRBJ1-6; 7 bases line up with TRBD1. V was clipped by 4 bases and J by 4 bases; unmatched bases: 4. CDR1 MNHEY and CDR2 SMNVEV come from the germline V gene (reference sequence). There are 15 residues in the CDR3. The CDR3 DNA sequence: TGTGCCAGCAGTTCCACAGGGGTTTATAATTCACCCCTCCACTTT. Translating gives CASSSTGVYNSPLHF.

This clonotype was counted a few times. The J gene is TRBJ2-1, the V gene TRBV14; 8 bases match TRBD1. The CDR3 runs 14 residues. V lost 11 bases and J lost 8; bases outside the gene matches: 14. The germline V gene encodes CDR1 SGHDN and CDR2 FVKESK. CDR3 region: CASAPQTGVYEQFF. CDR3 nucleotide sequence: TGTGCCTCGGCCCCCCAGACAGGGGTCTATGAGCAGTTCTTC.

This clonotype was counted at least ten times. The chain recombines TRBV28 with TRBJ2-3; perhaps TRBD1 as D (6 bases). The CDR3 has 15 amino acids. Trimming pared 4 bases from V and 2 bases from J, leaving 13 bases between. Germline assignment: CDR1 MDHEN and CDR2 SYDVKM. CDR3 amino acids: CASSSQGTVTDTQYF. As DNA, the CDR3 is TGTGCCAGCAGTTCTCAGGGGACGGTCACAGATACGCAGTATTTT. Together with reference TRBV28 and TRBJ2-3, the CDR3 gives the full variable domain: DVKVTQSSRYLVKRTGEKVFLECVQDMDHENMFWYRQDPGLGLRLIYFSYDVKMKEKGDIPEGYSVSREKKERFSLILESASTNQTSMYLCASSSQGTVTDTQYFGPGTRLTVL.